The entry below gives a single T cell receptor beta chain sequence along with its context. What it binds is unknown. This specimen belongs to a study of primary melanoma T cells and metastatic recurrence. Study-level information: Primary melanomas here were stage T2 to T4, over 1 mm thick. Findings and limits, study-wide: Melanomas with T-cell fraction above 20% appeared to have better outcomes.

The patients had surgically resected primary melanoma at risk of metastatic recurrence. TCRdb's copy holds only in-frame clones and misses some; the assay was immunoSEQ multiplex PCR. There are around 1,400 clones in the sample; over 80% occur only once, and roughly 3.8% lies in the top ten. The CDR3 contains 13 residues. Sequenced sample: melanoma tumor tissue. The receptor was isolated from a human donor with melanoma. The chain links TRBV1 to TRBJ2-2. TRBV1 represents a pseudogene. Here the CDR3 DNA reads TGCGCCAGCAGCCAAAGGGACACCGGGGAGCTGTTTTTT. The encoded protein is CASSQRDTGELFF.